The 23 T cell receptor beta chains presented below share a single source sample, sequenced in a study of blood T cells in healthy people across ages. Through a sample-barcoded 5' primer and a J-beta primer mix, a second PCR was run for roughly 7 to 12 cycles. MiXCR, run by TCRdb on the 5' RACE reads, gives a single entry per CDR3 protein. The profile shows roughly 1,800,000 distinct CDR3 sequences, roughly 49% of them singletons. The sample taken for sequencing was blood. The origin of the receptors is a middle-aged woman in good health.

CDR3 in amino acids: CASSLTRGSPDTQYF. The CDR3 bases are TGCGCCAGCAGCTTGACTCGAGGTAGCCCAGATACGCAGTATTTT. The V gene is TRBV5-1, the J gene TRBJ2-3, with D unclear. Between the trimmed V and J ends, which lost 1 base and 4 bases, there was a span of 13 bases. Germline values: CDR1 SGHRS, CDR2 YFSETQ. The CDR3 totals 15 residues.

The chain recombines TRBV6-2 or TRBV6-3 with TRBJ2-3, with 13 bases that match TRBD2. Germline loops: CDR1 MNHEY, CDR2 SVGEGT. There are 13 residues in the CDR3. V lost 2 bases to trimming and J lost 15 bases; unmatched junction nucleotides: 5. The CDR3 loop reads CASSYPTSGGHYF. The CDR3, as DNA: TGTGCCAGCAGTTACCCGACTAGCGGGGGGCATTATTTT.

V usage is TRBV15 and J usage is TRBJ2-1; D possibly corresponds to TRBD2 (5 bases). Trimming took off 8 bases at V and 8 bases at J, with 22 bases between the two ends. Per the germline V gene, CDR1 is LNHNV and CDR2 is YYDKDF (reference sequence). The CDR3 spans 15 residues. CDR3 region: CATRKNLASGDEQFF. CDR3 DNA: TGTGCCACCCGCAAGAACCTAGCTAGTGGTGATGAGCAGTTCTTC. The whole variable domain, filled in from reference TRBV15 and TRBJ2-1, reads DAMVIQNPRYQVTQFGKPVTLSCSQTLNHNVMYWYQQKSSQAPKLLFHYYDKDFNNEADTPDNFQSRRPNTSFCFLDIRSPGLGDTAMYLCATRKNLASGDEQFFGPGTRLTVL.

The J gene is TRBJ2-7, the V gene TRBV29-1, with unresolved D. V gave up 5 bases and J gave up 0 bases, with 17 bases separating them. Germline values: CDR1 SQVTM, CDR2 ANQGSEA. The CDR3 has 15 amino acids. CDR3 residues: CSVRTEWQNSYEQYF. The CDR3 DNA reads as TGCAGCGTTCGGACCGAGTGGCAGAACTCCTACGAGCAGTACTTC.

The rearrangement links TRBV10-3 to TRBJ2-7, with 9 nucleotides matching TRBD1. The germline CDR1 and CDR2 sequences are ENHRY and SYGVKD. The CDR3 covers 14 residues. V gave up 10 bases and J gave up 7 bases; unmatched junction bases: 14. CDR3 sequence reads: CATSGGTGRGEQYF. CDR3 DNA: TGTGCCACCTCAGGGGGGACAGGGAGAGGAGAGCAGTACTTC.

V is TRBV28 and J is TRBJ1-5; 7 bases line up with TRBD1. The germline V gene has CDR1 MDHEN and CDR2 SYDVKM. CDR3 size: 16 residues. Germline trimming cut 5 bases from V and 6 bases from J; bases unmatched to any gene: 13. CDR3 sequence: CASSTARQGHIQPQHF. The CDR3 DNA reads as TGTGCCAGCAGTACGGCGCGACAGGGCCATATTCAGCCCCAGCATTTT.

This clonotype was recorded a few times. The genes are TRBV20-1 and TRBJ2-5; 8 nucleotides agree with TRBD1. This CDR3 is built from 13 residues. V was pared by 6 bases and J by 4 bases, with 7 bases of the junction left unmatched. Germline values: CDR1 DFQATT, CDR2 SNEGSKA (reference sequence). CDR3 amino acids: CSATTGDGETQYF. The CDR3 DNA sequence: TGCAGTGCGACGACAGGGGATGGAGAGACCCAGTACTTC.

The sample holds a few counts of this clonotype. The rearrangement joins TRBV5-6 to TRBJ1-2; D unclear. The V end lost 0 bases, the J end lost 7 bases, and 13 bases lay between the germline ends. The CDR3 contains 14 residues. From germline, CDR1 is SGHDT and CDR2 YYEEEE. The CDR3 protein is CASSLGATPAGYTF. For the CDR3, the DNA is TGTGCCAGCAGCTTGGGCGCAACGCCGGCTGGCTACACCTTC. The whole variable domain, remainder taken from reference TRBV5-6 and TRBJ1-2, is DAGVTQSPTHLIKTRGQQVTLRCSPKSGHDTVSWYQQALGQGPQFIFQYYEEEERQRGNFPDRFSGHQFPNYSSELNVNALLLGDSALYLCASSLGATPAGYTFGSGTRLTVV.

This chain uses TRBV6-5 with TRBJ2-4; 8 bases line up with TRBD2. The germline CDR1 and CDR2 sequences are MNHEY and SVGAGI. V gave up 4 bases and J gave up 3 bases; unmatched junction bases: 2. The CDR3 length is 14 residues. As DNA, the CDR3 is TGTGCCAGCAGTTCGACTAGCGACAAAAACATTCAGTACTTC. Translation: CASSSTSDKNIQYF.

This clonotype was detected only once. This chain joins TRBV28 and TRBJ2-7, with D tentatively TRBD1 or TRBD2 (5 bases each). Germline CDR1 MDHEN, CDR2 SYDVKM. The V end lost 6 bases, the J end lost 7 bases, and 25 bases lay between the germline ends. This CDR3 has 16 residues. CDR3 sequence reads: CASSPSGTFWANEQYF. The CDR3 nucleotides are TGTGCCAGCAGCCCCTCCGGGACCTTCTGGGCCAATGAGCAGTACTTC.

The chain combines TRBV4-3 with TRBJ2-4; D possibly corresponds to TRBD2 (6 bases). The germline CDR1 and CDR2 sequences are LGHNA and YSLEER. The length of the CDR3 is 15 residues. V lost 0 bases and J lost 13, with 19 bases in between. CDR3 nucleotides: TGCGCCAGCAGCCAAGAGCGTCAGGGCGAGAGCGGGCAGTACTTC. Its protein product is CASSQERQGESGQYF.

J is TRBJ2-3 and V is TRBV13, with 8 bases identical to TRBD2. V lost 3 bases and J lost 6; bases outside the gene matches: 8. This CDR3 has 15 amino acids. Per germline, CDR1 PRHDT and CDR2 FYEKMQ (reference sequence). The CDR3 protein is CASSLDGGGFDTQYF. CDR3 nucleotides: TGTGCCAGCAGCTTGGACGGGGGGGGATTTGATACGCAGTATTTT.

This clonotype appeared a few times. The gene calls are TRBV28 and TRBJ2-7, with 7 nucleotides matching TRBD1. V was clipped by 5 bases and J by 0 bases; unmatched bases: 7. The germline gives CDR1 MDHEN, CDR2 SYDVKM. CDR3 length equals 15 residues. The chain's CDR3 is CASSPPRGSSYEQYF. The CDR3 DNA sequence: TGTGCCAGCAGTCCTCCCAGGGGGAGCTCCTACGAGCAGTACTTC.

The chain links TRBV29-1 to TRBJ1-1, with no clear D. The CDR3 is 13 residues long. The germline V gene encodes CDR1 SQVTM and CDR2 ANQGSEA. V lost 0 bases, J lost 1 base, and 6 bases lay in between. CDR3 protein: CSVEDHRNTEAFF. The CDR3 DNA reads TGCAGCGTTGAAGATCATAGGAACACTGAAGCTTTCTTT.

The chain employs TRBV29-1 and TRBJ1-3; TRBD1 is a possible D gene (6 bases). V was cut by 4 bases and J by 7 bases, with 20 bases left in between. The CDR3 runs to 15 residues. Germline V CDR1 and CDR2: SQVTM, ANQGSEA. Here the CDR3 reads CSVGVPGQIRNTIYF. The CDR3 DNA is TGCAGCGTTGGAGTACCGGGACAAATCCGGAACACCATATATTTT.

V gene TRBV4-3 combines with J gene TRBJ2-7; 8 bases are shared with TRBD1. With V trimmed by 1 base and J by 4 bases, 6 bases remained unmatched. This CDR3 region has 15 residues. Germline assignment: CDR1 LGHNA and CDR2 YSLEER. Here the CDR3 reads CASSQGPDRGYEQYF. CDR3 nucleotides: TGCGCCAGCAGCCAAGGTCCCGACAGGGGATACGAGCAGTACTTC.

This clonotype was seen only a few times. CDR3 nucleotide sequence: TGTGCCAGCAGTTCGATAGGACTAGCGGGGGCGAACCCCTACGAGCAGTACTTC. Its translation: CASSSIGLAGANPYEQYF. The chain links TRBV27 to TRBJ2-7; 13 bases are a match to TRBD2. Trimming took 4 bases from V and 2 from J; bases not matched to a gene: 11. The germline V gene encodes CDR1 MNHEY and CDR2 SMNVEV (reference sequence). The CDR3 sequence is 18 residues long.

V gene TRBV20-1 combines with J gene TRBJ2-7; D unresolved. This CDR3 is 13 amino acids long. CDR1 DFQATT and CDR2 SNEGSKA come from the germline V gene (reference sequence). Deletions cut 5 bases from V and 2 bases from J, with 13 bases between. The chain's CDR3 is CSALEVRTYEQYF. The CDR3 coding sequence is TGCAGTGCTCTTGAGGTCAGGACCTACGAGCAGTACTTC.

A few counts support this clonotype. V and J are TRBV7-2 and TRBJ1-4; 8 nucleotides align to TRBD1. V lost 5 bases and J lost 3; bases outside the gene matches: 11. Germline-derived CDR1 and CDR2 are SGHTA and FQGNSA. The CDR3 has 17 residues. The CDR3 loop is CASSEGPTGVPNEKLFF. Here the CDR3 DNA reads TGTGCCAGCAGCGAAGGCCCGACAGGGGTCCCTAATGAAAAACTGTTTTTT.

The chain couples TRBV7-2 to TRBJ1-6, with TRBD1 as a possible D gene (5 bases). Trimming left V 1 base short and J 9 bases short, with 10 bases between. The CDR3 runs to 14 residues. Germline loops: CDR1 SGHTA, CDR2 FQGNSA. The CDR3 DNA sequence: TGTGCCAGCAGCTTAGTCGAGGGACTTTCACCCCTCCACTTT. The encoded protein is CASSLVEGLSPLHF.

The rearrangement links TRBV9 to TRBJ1-2; 7 bases match TRBD1. Germline CDR1 SGDLS, CDR2 YYNGEE. J lost 4 bases, V lost 0 bases, and 9 bases had no gene match. The CDR3 has 16 residues. The CDR3 sequence is CASSVARQGGLYGYTF. The CDR3 bases are TGTGCCAGCAGCGTAGCTAGACAGGGTGGGCTCTATGGCTACACCTTC.

The rearrangement links TRBV4-2 to TRBJ2-3, with D unresolved. Trimming stripped 0 bases from V and 9 bases from J, with 10 bases between. Germline-derived CDR1 and CDR2 are LGHNA and YNFKEQ. The CDR3 extends over 13 amino acids. The CDR3 sequence: CASSQDVMGTQYF. Written as DNA, the CDR3 is TGTGCCAGCAGCCAAGATGTAATGGGAACGCAGTATTTT.

This clonotype was detected only a few times. At one boundary the junction diverges from the germline segment, which might be a read error. The chain recombines TRBV4-2 with TRBJ2-3; D gene unclear. The CDR3 consists of 16 residues. The V gene's germline CDR1 is LGHNA and CDR2 YNFKEQ. The CDR3 loop is CASSQDLGSSTDTQYF. Here the CDR3 DNA reads TGCGCCAGCAGCCAAGATTTAGGGTCTAGCACAGATACGCAGTATTTT.